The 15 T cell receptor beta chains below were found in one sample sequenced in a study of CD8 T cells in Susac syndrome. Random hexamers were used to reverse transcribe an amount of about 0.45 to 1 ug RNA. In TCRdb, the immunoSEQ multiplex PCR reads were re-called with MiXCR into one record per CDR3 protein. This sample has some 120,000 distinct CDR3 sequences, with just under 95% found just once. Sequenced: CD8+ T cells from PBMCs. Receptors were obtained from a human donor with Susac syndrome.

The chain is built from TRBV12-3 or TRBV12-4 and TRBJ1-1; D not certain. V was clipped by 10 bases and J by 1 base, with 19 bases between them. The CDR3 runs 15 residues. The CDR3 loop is CAINLTAVKNTEAFF. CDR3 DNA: TGTGCCATCAACCTTACGGCAGTCAAGAACACTGAAGCTTTCTTT.

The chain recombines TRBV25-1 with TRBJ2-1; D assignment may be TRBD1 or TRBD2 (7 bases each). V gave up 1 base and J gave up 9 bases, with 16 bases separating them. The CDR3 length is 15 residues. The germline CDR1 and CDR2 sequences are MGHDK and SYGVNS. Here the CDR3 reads CASSESGRGGGEQFF. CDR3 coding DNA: TGTGCCAGCAGTGAATCGGGCAGGGGGGGAGGTGAGCAGTTCTTC.

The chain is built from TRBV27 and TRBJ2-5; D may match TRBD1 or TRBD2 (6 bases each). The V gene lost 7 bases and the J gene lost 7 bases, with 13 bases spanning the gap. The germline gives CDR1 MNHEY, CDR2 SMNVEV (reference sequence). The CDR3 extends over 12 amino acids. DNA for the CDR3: TGTGCCAGCACCCACGGGGGCGGGACCCAGTACTTC. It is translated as CASTHGGGTQYF.

The CDR3 coding sequence is TGTGCCAGCAGACCAAGGAGACAGGGGACTATGGCTAGCACAGATACGCAGTATTTT. This encodes CASRPRRQGTMASTDTQYF. The V call is TRBV6-1, the J call TRBJ2-3; tentative D call: TRBD1 (8 bases). The CDR3 is 19 residues long. Germline V gene sequence: CDR1 MNHNS, CDR2 SASEGT. The germline V and J ends were trimmed by 6 bases and 0 bases, with 25 bases remaining between them.

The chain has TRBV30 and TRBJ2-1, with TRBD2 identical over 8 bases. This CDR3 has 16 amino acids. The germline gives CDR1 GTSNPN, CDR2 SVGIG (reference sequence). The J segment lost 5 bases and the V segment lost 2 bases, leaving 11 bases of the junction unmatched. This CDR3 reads CAWSTPRTSSNNEQFF. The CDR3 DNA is TGTGCCTGGAGTACGCCGAGGACTAGCTCTAACAATGAGCAGTTCTTC.

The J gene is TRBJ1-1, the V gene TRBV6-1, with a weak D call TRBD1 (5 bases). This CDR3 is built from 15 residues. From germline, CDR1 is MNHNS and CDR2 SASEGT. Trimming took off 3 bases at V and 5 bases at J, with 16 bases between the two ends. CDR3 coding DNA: TGTGCCAGCAGTGAGGAGGAGGGGTCTGGGACTGAAGCTTTCTTT. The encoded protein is CASSEEEGSGTEAFF.

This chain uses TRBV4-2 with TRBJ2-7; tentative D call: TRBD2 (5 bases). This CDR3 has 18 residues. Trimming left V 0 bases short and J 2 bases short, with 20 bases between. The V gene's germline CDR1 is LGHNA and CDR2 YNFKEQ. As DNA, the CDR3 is TGTGCCAGCAGCCAAGATTTAAAGGGTAGCGAGATAGCCTACGAGCAGTACTTC. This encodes CASSQDLKGSEIAYEQYF.

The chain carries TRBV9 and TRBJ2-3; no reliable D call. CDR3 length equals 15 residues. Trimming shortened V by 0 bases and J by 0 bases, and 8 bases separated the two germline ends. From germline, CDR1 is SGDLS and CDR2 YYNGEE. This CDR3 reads CASSVGVASTDTQYF. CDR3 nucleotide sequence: TGTGCCAGCAGCGTAGGGGTCGCTAGCACAGATACGCAGTATTTT.

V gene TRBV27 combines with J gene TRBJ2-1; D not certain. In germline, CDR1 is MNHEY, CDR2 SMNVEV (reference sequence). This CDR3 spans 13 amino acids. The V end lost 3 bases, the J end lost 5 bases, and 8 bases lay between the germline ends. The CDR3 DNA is TGTGCCAGCAGTTTTGATGGTAACAATGAGCAGTTCTTC. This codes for CASSFDGNNEQFF.

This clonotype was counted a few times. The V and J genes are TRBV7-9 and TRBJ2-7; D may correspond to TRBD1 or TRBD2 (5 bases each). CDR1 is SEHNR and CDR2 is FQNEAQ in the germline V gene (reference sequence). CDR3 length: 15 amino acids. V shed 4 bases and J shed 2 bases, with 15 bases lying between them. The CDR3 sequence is CASSSTGTDTYEQYF. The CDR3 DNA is TGTGCCAGCAGCTCTACCGGGACCGATACCTACGAGCAGTACTTC. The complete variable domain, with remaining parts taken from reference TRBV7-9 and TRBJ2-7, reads DTGVSQNPRHKITKRGQNVTFRCDPISEHNRLYWYRQTLGQGPEFLTYFQNEAQLEKSRLLSDRFSAERPKGSFSTLEIQRTEQGDSAMYLCASSSTGTDTYEQYFGPGTRLTVT.

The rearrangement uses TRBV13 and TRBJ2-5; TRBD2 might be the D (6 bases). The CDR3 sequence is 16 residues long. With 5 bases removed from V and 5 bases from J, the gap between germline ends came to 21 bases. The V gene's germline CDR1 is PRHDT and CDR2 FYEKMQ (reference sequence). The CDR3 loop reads CASSAPGGALLETQYF. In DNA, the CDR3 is TGTGCCAGCAGCGCACCCGGGGGAGCTCTCCTGGAGACCCAGTACTTC.

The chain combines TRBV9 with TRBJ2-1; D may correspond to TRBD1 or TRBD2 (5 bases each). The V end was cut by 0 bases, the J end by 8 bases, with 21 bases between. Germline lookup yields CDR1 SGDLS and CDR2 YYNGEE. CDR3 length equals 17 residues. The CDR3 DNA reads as TGTGCCAGCAGCGTAGTTACCGGGACCATTAACGGGGATGAGCAGTTCTTC. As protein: CASSVVTGTINGDEQFF.

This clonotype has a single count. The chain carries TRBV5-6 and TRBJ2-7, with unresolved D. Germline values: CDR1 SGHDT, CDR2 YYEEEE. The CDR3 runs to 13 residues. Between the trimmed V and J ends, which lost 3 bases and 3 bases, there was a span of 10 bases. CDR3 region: CASSSGSGYEQYF. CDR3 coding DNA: TGTGCCAGCAGCTCGGGCTCGGGCTACGAGCAGTACTTC.

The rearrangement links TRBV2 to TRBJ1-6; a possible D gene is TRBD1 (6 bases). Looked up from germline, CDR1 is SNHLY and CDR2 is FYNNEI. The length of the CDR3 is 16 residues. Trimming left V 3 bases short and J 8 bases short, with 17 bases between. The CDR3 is CASSDIQKDRYSPLHF. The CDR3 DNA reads TGTGCCAGCAGTGACATTCAGAAGGACAGATATTCACCCCTCCACTTT.

The CDR3: CASSQEGTSGAYNEQFF. Here the CDR3 DNA reads TGCGCCAGCAGCCAAGAGGGGACTAGCGGGGCCTACAATGAGCAGTTCTTC. The genes are TRBV4-1 and TRBJ2-1; the match to TRBD2 covers 13 bases. The length of the CDR3 is 17 residues. Per the germline V gene, CDR1 is MGHRA and CDR2 is YSYEKL. J was trimmed by 2 bases and V by 0 bases; bases with no gene match: 1.